Given below is one TCR beta chain in context. This clonotype was picked up one time. The clone's antigen remains unknown. No much larger clone exists at a distance of one base, and base qualities are not known. This record belongs to a study of blood T cells in healthy people across ages (dated by TCRdb to about 2015). The study in broad terms: In model experiments, template switching captured roughly one uniquely barcoded TCR beta cDNA molecule for every two T cells. The study measured age-related changes in TCR beta repertoire diversity using deep sequencing normalized with unique cDNA molecular identifiers. Donors were grouped into four age groups: young (average about 15 years), middle-aged (less than 40), aged (around 60) and long-lived (82). To avoid experimental bias, donors of different ages were randomly spread across the sequencing lanes. For two donors (one aged 18 to 30 and one aged 80 or older), the study analyzed two additional independent replicas of 1 million unique cDNA reads from the same blood draw.

Donors were 39 systemically healthy Caucasian individuals from Russia aged 6 to 90 years. Each donor gave around 9.5 milliliters of peripheral blood, collected into EDTA-treated Vacutainer tubes. Ficoll-Paque density-gradient centrifugation was used to isolate PBMCs, with at least 7 million obtained per sample. Trizol reagent was used to extract total RNA from PBMCs, with at least 5.5 micrograms per sample. For every donor, flow cytometry on a PBMC aliquot measured the percentage of naive CD45RAhigh/CD27high T cells. From a lookup of the germline V gene, CDR1 and CDR2 are SGDLS and YYNGEE. The cysteine opens and the phenylalanine closes a CDR3 of 15 amino acids. The entry retains the CDR3 DNA only, 45 bases that are in frame from base 1. Clipping removes 4 bases from V and 9 bases from J, with 13 as the unmatched junction base count. Results and caveats for the whole study, not just this receptor: Compared with the aged group, the long-lived group had more naive CD4+ T cells, fewer expanded clones and increased TCR diversity, a pattern suggesting age selection. The percentage of naive T cells measured by flow cytometry correlated strongly with observed TCR beta diversity. Estimates of total diversity from one million sequenced T cells were regarded as lower bounds and underestimates. Because the CMV infection status of the donors was unknown, age-related changes in expanded clonotypes may potentially have been confounded. As age increased, observed TCR beta diversity per million T cells dropped in a roughly linear way, and a significant reduction was already evident by age 40. Since profiling was done on bulk unsorted PBMCs, naive and antigen-experienced compartments could not be conclusively compared.

Library construction relied on 5' RACE. A second PCR of about 6 to 12 cycles was run with a J-beta primer mix and a sample-barcoded 5' primer. A unique molecular identifier was introduced onto each TCR beta cDNA molecule by a template-switch 5' adaptor carrying 12 random nucleotides. At least 2.5 million CDR3-containing paired-end reads were obtained from each sample. First-strand cDNA was synthesized from all RNA with the Mint cDNA synthesis kit, primed by a TRBC-specific oligonucleotide. Following uracil-DNA glycosylase treatment, all cDNA underwent a first 18-cycle PCR with the universal primers M1SS and BC2_uni_R. Per the source publication's procedure: For normalization, 1 million high-quality reads were randomly selected from each sample, with every read carrying a distinct molecular identifier. Reads with shared molecular identifiers were discarded instead of being binned into consensus sequences. MiTCR, with a Q25 quality threshold and the strictest error-elimination algorithm, was used for CDR3 identification, clonotype clustering and error correction. A nonparametric unseen species model with Euler transformation was used to estimate lower-bound total TCR beta diversity. The public reads were reanalyzed by TCRdb: fastp trimming at Q25, MiXCR alignment, in-frame beta chains only. Here each entry gathers all rows of one CDR3 protein and keeps the most common genes and DNA. TCRdb's processing, not the authors', yielded these V and J calls. For this sample the table gives approximately 1,700,000 distinct CDR3 sequences, of which about two fifths were detected only once. Jointly, the top ten make up more than 20% of the sample.

Sequences were obtained from blood. This sequence originates from a human donor in good health. Recombination joined TRBV9 with TRBJ2-1, with 7 bases matching TRBD2. CDR3 protein: CASSLPAGNYGEQFF. In nucleotides, the sequence is TGTGCCAGCAGCCTACCAGCGGGGAACTACGGTGAGCAGTTCTTC.